The 9 T cell receptor beta chains in this list originate from one sample, sequenced in a study of blood T cell repertoires in COVID-19. This table comes from immunoSEQ multiplex PCR, and its TCRdb copy is limited to in-frame clones, with some not included. The table records about 84,000 clones, around four fifths of them present only once. The sequencing input was peripheral blood. The receptors shown here come from a man at least 80 years old with active or convalescent COVID-19.

The genes are TRBV30 and TRBJ1-1; no clear D gene. The CDR3 is 12 residues long. The germline gives CDR1 GTSNPN, CDR2 SVGIG (reference sequence). Trimming stripped 5 bases from V and 4 bases from J, with 11 bases between. In DNA, the CDR3 is TGTGCCTGGGCGATCCTTAGCACTGAAGCTTTCTTT. Its protein is CAWAILSTEAFF. Complete variable domain (other parts from reference TRBV30 and TRBJ1-1): SQTIHQWPATLVQPVGSPLSLECTVEGTSNPNLYWYRQAAGRGLQLLFYSVGIGQISSEVPQNLSASRPQDRQFILSSKKLLLSDSGFYLCAWAILSTEAFFGQGTRLTVV.

The chain uses TRBV7-2 and TRBJ1-4, with 9 bases identical to TRBD1. This CDR3 has 14 amino acids. In germline, CDR1 is SGHTA, CDR2 FQGNSA. J lost 5 bases, V lost 4 bases, and 2 bases had no gene match. This chain's CDR3 is CASSWDRVNEKLFF. CDR3 nucleotide sequence: TGTGCCAGCAGCTGGGACAGGGTGAATGAAAAACTGTTTTTT.

The gene calls are TRBV27 and TRBJ2-1, with 11 nucleotides matching TRBD1. V lost 1 base and J lost 4; bases outside the gene matches: 3. The germline CDR1 and CDR2 sequences are MNHEY and SMNVEV (reference sequence). The CDR3 has 16 residues. CDR3 in amino acids: CASSLLRDRGYNEQFF. The CDR3 nucleotides are TGTGCCAGCAGTTTATTGCGGGACAGGGGGTACAATGAGCAGTTCTTC.

The chain carries TRBV27 and TRBJ2-3; 8 positions match TRBD1. This CDR3 has 15 amino acids. Germline V CDR1 and CDR2: MNHEY, SMNVEV (reference sequence). V shed 5 bases, J shed 7 bases, and the junction held 11 bases outside the gene matches. DNA of the CDR3: TGTGCCAGCAGTGGTCCGGGACAGGTGTTAAATACGCAGTATTTT. Amino acids: CASSGPGQVLNTQYF.

The chain employs TRBV19 and TRBJ2-1, with 12 bases aligning to TRBD2. Germline values: CDR1 LNHDA, CDR2 SQIVND (reference sequence). V was clipped by 4 bases and J by 7 bases; unmatched bases: 11. The CDR3 contains 17 residues. The CDR3 is CASSKRTSGTRANEQFF. The DNA for the CDR3 is TGTGCCAGTAGTAAAAGGACTAGCGGGACTCGAGCTAATGAGCAGTTCTTC.

The chain employs TRBV6-6 and TRBJ1-3; 7 bases are shared with TRBD1. CDR3 length equals 14 residues. CDR1 is MNHNY and CDR2 is SVGAGI in the germline V gene (reference sequence). The J segment lost 7 bases and the V segment lost 5 bases, leaving 8 bases of the junction unmatched. DNA of the CDR3: TGTGCCAGCAGTGACCGACAGGGAAGGAACACCATATATTTT. Its protein product is CASSDRQGRNTIYF.

This clone has more than one count but fewer than ten. The chain joins TRBV28 to TRBJ1-2; a weak D match, TRBD1 (5 bases). CDR3 size: 14 residues. V was cut by 5 bases and J by 2 bases, with 12 bases left in between. Germline loops: CDR1 MDHEN, CDR2 SYDVKM. The CDR3: CASSPGGSNYGYTF. The CDR3 DNA reads as TGTGCCAGCAGTCCGGGGGGGTCCAACTATGGCTACACCTTC.

This clone has a single count. The chain has TRBV5-1 and TRBJ1-2; D not certain. Germline loops: CDR1 SGHRS, CDR2 YFSETQ. The CDR3 covers 14 residues. V shed 4 bases and J shed 0 bases, with 10 bases lying between them. The CDR3 DNA reads TGCGCCAGCAGCGCGGGCTCTTCTAACTATGGCTACACCTTC. Translated: CASSAGSSNYGYTF.

The genes are TRBV11-2 and TRBJ2-5, with TRBD2 identical over 8 bases. The CDR3 consists of 18 residues. The V gene end was trimmed by 2 bases and the J gene end by 4 bases; junction bases not matched to a gene: 15. The germline V gene has CDR1 SGHAT and CDR2 FQNNGV. The CDR3 loop reads CASSLTPTSGRSLETQYF. In DNA form, the CDR3 reads TGTGCCAGCAGCTTAACCCCAACTAGCGGAAGATCGCTAGAGACCCAGTACTTC.